This T cell receptor (beta chain) is from a study of blood T cells in healthy people across ages. Study at large: The template switching approach captured approximately one barcoded beta molecule for every two T cells.

Only a few counts were recorded for this clonotype. Germline V gives CDR1 ENHRY, CDR2 SYGVKD. V gave up 3 bases and J gave up 4 bases; unmatched junction bases: 3. This CDR3 region has 13 residues. The use of a sample-barcoded 5' primer and a J-beta primer mix characterized a second PCR of about 6 to 12 cycles. Template switching added a 12-random-nucleotide identifier to every cDNA molecule. Using its own MiXCR run on the 5' RACE reads, TCRdb lists one record per CDR3 protein. The sample records 650,000 to 950,000 distinct CDR3 sequences, 40% to 50% being singletons. Sequenced sample: blood. The receptor's source is a man in his sixties in good health. The chain has TRBV10-3 and TRBJ2-7; TRBD1 matches 7 bases. CDR3 amino acids: CAISDYRGYEQYF. Here the CDR3 DNA reads TGTGCCATCAGTGATTACAGGGGTTACGAGCAGTACTTC.